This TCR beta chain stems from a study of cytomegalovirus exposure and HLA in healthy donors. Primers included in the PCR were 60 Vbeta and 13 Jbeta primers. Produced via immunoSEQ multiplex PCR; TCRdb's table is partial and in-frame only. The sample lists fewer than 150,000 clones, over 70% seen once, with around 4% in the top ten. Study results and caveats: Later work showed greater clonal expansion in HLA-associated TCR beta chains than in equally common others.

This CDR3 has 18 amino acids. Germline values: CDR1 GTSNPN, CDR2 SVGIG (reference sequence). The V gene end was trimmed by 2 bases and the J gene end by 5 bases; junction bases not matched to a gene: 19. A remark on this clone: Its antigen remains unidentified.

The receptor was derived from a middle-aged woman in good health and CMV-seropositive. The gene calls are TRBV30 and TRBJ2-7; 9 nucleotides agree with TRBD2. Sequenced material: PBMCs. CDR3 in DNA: TGTGCCTGGAGTTCGACAGAGTACCGGGTAGCGGGAGATAACGAGCAGTACTTC. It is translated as CAWSSTEYRVAGDNEQYF.